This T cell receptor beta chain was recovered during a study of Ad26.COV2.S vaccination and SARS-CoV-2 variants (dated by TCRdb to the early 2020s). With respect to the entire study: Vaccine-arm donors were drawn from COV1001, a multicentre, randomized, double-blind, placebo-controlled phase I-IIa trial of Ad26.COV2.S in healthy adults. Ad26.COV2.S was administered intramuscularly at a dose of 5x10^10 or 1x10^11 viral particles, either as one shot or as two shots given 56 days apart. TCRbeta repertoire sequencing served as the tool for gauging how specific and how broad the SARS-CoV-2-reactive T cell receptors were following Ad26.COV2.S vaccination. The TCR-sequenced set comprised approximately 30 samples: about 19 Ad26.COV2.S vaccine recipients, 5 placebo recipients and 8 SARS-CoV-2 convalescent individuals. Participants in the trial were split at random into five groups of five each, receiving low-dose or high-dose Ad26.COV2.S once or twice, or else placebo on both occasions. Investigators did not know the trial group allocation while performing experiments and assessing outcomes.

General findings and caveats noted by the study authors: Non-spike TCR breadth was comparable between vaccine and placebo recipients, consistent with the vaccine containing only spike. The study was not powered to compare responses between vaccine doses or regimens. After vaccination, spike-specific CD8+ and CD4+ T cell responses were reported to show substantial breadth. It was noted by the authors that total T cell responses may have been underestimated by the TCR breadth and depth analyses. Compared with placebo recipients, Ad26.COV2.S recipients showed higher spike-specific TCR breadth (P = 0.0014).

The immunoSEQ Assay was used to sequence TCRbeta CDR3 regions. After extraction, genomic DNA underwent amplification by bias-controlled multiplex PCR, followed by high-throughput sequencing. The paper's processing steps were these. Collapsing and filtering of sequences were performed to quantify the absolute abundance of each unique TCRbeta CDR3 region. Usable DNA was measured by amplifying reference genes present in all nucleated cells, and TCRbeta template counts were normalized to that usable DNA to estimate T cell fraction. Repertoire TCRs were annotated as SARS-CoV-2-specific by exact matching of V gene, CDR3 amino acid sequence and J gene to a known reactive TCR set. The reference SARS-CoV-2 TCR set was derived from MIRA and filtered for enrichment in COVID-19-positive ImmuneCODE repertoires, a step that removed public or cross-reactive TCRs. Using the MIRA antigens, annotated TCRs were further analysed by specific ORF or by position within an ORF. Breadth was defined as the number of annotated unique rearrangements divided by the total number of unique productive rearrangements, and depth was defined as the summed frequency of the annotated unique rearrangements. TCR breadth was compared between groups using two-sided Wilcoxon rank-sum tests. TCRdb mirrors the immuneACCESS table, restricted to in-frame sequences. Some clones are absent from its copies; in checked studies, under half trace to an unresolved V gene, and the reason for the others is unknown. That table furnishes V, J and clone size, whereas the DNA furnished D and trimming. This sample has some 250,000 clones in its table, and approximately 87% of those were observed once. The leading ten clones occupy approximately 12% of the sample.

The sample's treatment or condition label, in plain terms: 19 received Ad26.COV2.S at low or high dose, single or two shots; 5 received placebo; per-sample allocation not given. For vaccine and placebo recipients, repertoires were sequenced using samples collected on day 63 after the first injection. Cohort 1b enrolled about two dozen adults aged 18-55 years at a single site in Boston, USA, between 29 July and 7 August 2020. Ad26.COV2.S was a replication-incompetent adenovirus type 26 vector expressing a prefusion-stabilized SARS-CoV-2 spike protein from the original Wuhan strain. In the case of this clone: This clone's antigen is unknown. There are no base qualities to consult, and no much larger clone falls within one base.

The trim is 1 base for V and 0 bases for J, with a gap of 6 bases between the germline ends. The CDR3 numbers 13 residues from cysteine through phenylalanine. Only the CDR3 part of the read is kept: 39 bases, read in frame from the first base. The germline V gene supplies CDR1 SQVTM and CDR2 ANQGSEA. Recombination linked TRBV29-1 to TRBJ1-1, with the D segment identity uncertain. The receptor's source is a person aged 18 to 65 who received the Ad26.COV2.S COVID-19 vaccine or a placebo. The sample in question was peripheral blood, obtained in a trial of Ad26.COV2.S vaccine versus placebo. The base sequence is TGCAGCGTTGAAGGACAAATGAACACTGAAGCTTTCTTT. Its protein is CSVEGQMNTEAFF. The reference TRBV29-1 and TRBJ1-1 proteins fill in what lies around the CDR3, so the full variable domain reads SAVISQKPSRDICQRGTSLTIQCQVDSQVTMMFWYRQQPGQSLTLIATANQGSEATYESGFVIDKFPISRPNLTFSTLTVSNMSPEDSSIYLCSVEGQMNTEAFFGQGTRLTVV.